These 29 T cell receptor beta chains were all obtained from the same sample, sequenced in a study of blood T cell repertoires in COVID-19. The table came from immunoSEQ multiplex PCR; TCRdb's copy has only in-frame clones and leaves some out. The sample shows roughly 60,000 clones, approximately 86% of them seen only once. The sample taken for sequencing was peripheral blood. The receptors here all came from a man in his 70s with acute or convalescent COVID-19.

The V and J genes are TRBV29-1 and TRBJ1-1; unclear D gene. The CDR3 has 12 amino acids. Germline CDR1 is SQVTM and CDR2 is ANQGSEA. The V end was cut by 6 bases, the J end by 3 bases, with 11 bases between. CDR3 nucleotide sequence: TGCAGCGTGGCCCCCGGGGACACTGAAGCTTTCTTT. Translated, it gives CSVAPGDTEAFF.

The V call is TRBV4-2, the J call TRBJ2-7; D is perhaps TRBD2 (6 bases). CDR1 and CDR2 (germline): LGHNA, YNFKEQ. Trimming shortened V by 4 bases and J by 0 bases, and 10 bases separated the two germline ends. The CDR3 covers 14 residues. DNA for the CDR3: TGTGCCAGCAGCCCAGTAGCGGACTCCTACGAGCAGTACTTC. It codes for CASSPVADSYEQYF.

The chain employs TRBV30 and TRBJ2-7; D possibly corresponds to TRBD1 (6 bases). Trimming cost V 0 bases and J 1 base, with 10 bases left between them. CDR1 and CDR2 (germline): GTSNPN, SVGIG (reference sequence). This CDR3 has 14 amino acids. The CDR3 sequence: CAWSVGRGSYEQYF. The CDR3 DNA reads as TGTGCCTGGAGTGTAGGTAGGGGGTCCTACGAGCAGTACTTC.

The chain employs TRBV11-3 and TRBJ2-1, with 11 positions matching TRBD2. Germline V gives CDR1 SGHNT, CDR2 YENEEA. J was trimmed by 10 bases and V by 4 bases; bases with no gene match: 15. CDR3 size: 17 residues. The CDR3 here is CASSSPGGLAEHREQFF. In DNA form, the CDR3 reads TGTGCCAGCAGCTCCCCCGGGGGACTAGCGGAGCACCGGGAGCAGTTCTTC.

The genes are TRBV3-1 (or the pseudogene TRBV3-2) and TRBJ2-5; 8 bases align to TRBD2. The CDR3 covers 16 residues. V dropped 4 bases and J dropped 5; count of bases not matched to a gene: 12. Germline V gene sequence: CDR1 LGHDT, CDR2 YNNKEL (reference sequence). This CDR3 is CASSLMGSGSVETQYF. CDR3 bases: TGTGCCAGCAGCCTCATGGGGAGCGGGAGCGTTGAGACCCAGTACTTC.

The chain carries TRBV5-4 and TRBJ1-6, with D tentatively TRBD1 (5 bases). This CDR3 comprises 14 residues. Germline V gives CDR1 SGHNT, CDR2 YYREEE (reference sequence). V was trimmed by 4 bases and J by 4 bases, leaving 9 bases between them. The CDR3 DNA reads TGTGCCAGCAGCCAAGACAGATATAATTCACCCCTCCACTTT. As protein: CASSQDRYNSPLHF.

This chain links TRBV24-1 with TRBJ1-2, with TRBD1 matching over 7 bases. Germline loops: CDR1 KGHDR, CDR2 SFDVKD. The trim removed 6 bases at V and 6 bases at J, leaving 12 bases unmatched. CDR3 length: 15 residues. CDR3 loop: CATSKEARGADGYTF. The CDR3 nucleotides read TGTGCCACCAGTAAAGAGGCCAGGGGGGCCGATGGCTACACCTTC.

The V gene is TRBV5-1, the J gene TRBJ2-1; no reliable D call. The germline V and J ends were trimmed by 5 bases and 7 bases, with 19 bases remaining between them. The CDR3 totals 15 residues. In germline, CDR1 is SGHRS, CDR2 YFSETQ. CDR3 DNA sequence: TGCGCCAGCAGTCTCACGGTGCAGTCGGGTAATGAGCAGTTCTTC. Its protein product is CASSLTVQSGNEQFF.

This sequence joins TRBV3-1 (or the pseudogene TRBV3-2) and TRBJ2-6, with D perhaps matching TRBD2 (5 bases). V lost 4 bases, J lost 4 bases, and 11 bases lay in between. There are 15 residues in the CDR3. Germline assignment: CDR1 LGHDT and CDR2 YNNKEL (reference sequence). As DNA, the CDR3 is TGTGCCAGCAGCCTCCGGGAAAGCGGGGCCAACGTCCTGACTTTC. This encodes CASSLRESGANVLTF.

This clone was recorded once. The J gene is TRBJ2-7, the V gene TRBV5-8; D is undetermined. V shed 4 bases and J shed 3 bases, with 8 bases lying between them. The CDR3 has 12 amino acids. Germline V lookup: CDR1 SGHTS, CDR2 YDEGEE. This CDR3 is CASSTRYYEQYF. In DNA, the CDR3 is TGTGCCAGCAGCACCCGCTACTACGAGCAGTACTTC.

This rearrangement joins TRBV9 to TRBJ1-1; 12 nucleotides line up with TRBD1. This CDR3 spans 16 amino acids. Trimming cost V 2 bases and J 0 bases; bases outside gene matches: 2. The germline V gene encodes CDR1 SGDLS and CDR2 YYNGEE. The CDR3 nucleotides are TGTGCCAGCAGCGTCGGGACAGGGGGCATGAACACTGAAGCTTTCTTT. It yields the protein CASSVGTGGMNTEAFF.

The rearrangement uses TRBV28 and TRBJ2-5; possibly TRBD2 for D (6 bases). The CDR3 totals 14 residues. V lost 1 base, J lost 7 bases, and 13 bases lay in between. CDR1 and CDR2 (germline): MDHEN, SYDVKM. This CDR3 is CASSLSSGDGTQYF. CDR3 sequence (DNA): TGTGCCAGCAGTTTATCTTCGGGAGATGGGACCCAGTACTTC. Combining the CDR3 with reference TRBV28 and TRBJ2-5 gives the whole variable domain DVKVTQSSRYLVKRTGEKVFLECVQDMDHENMFWYRQDPGLGLRLIYFSYDVKMKEKGDIPEGYSVSREKKERFSLILESASTNQTSMYLCASSLSSGDGTQYFGPGTRLLVL.

The chain carries TRBV5-1 and TRBJ2-3; 10 bases are shared with TRBD2. CDR1 is SGHRS and CDR2 is YFSETQ in the germline V gene. J lost 3 bases, V lost 0 bases, and 4 bases had no gene match. The CDR3 has 16 residues. The CDR3 spells CASSLGASGSTDTQYF. CDR3 nucleotides: TGCGCCAGCAGCTTGGGGGCTAGCGGGAGTACAGATACGCAGTATTTT.

The chain employs TRBV3-1 (or the pseudogene TRBV3-2) and TRBJ2-7; 7 positions match TRBD2. The CDR3 sequence is 17 residues long. The V gene end was trimmed by 0 bases and the J gene end by 0 bases; junction bases not matched to a gene: 8. From germline, CDR1 is LGHDT and CDR2 YNNKEL (reference sequence). The DNA for the CDR3 is TGTGCCAGCAGCCAAGATCGGCTAGCGGAGAGCTCCTACGAGCAGTACTTC. Translating it yields CASSQDRLAESSYEQYF.

The CDR3 DNA reads as TGTGCCAGCAGCTCCCGGTCCGGTTTCTACAATGAGCAGTTCTTC. Translation gives CASSSRSGFYNEQFF. The chain is built from TRBV11-3 and TRBJ2-1; D unclear. Looked up from germline, CDR1 is SGHNT and CDR2 is YENEEA. V was pared by 4 bases and J by 3 bases, with 13 bases between. This CDR3 has 15 residues.

The gene calls are TRBV25-1 and TRBJ1-4; 10 positions agree with TRBD1. V was clipped by 6 bases and J by 5 bases; unmatched bases: 6. Germline-derived CDR1 and CDR2 are MGHDK and SYGVNS. This CDR3 comprises 15 residues. CDR3 in DNA: TGTGCCAGCAGGCGGGACAGGGGACAGAATGAAAAACTGTTTTTT. Its protein is CASRRDRGQNEKLFF.

The rearrangement links TRBV28 to TRBJ2-7; 9 bases line up with TRBD1. The CDR3 has 15 amino acids. The germline V gene encodes CDR1 MDHEN and CDR2 SYDVKM. The J segment lost 4 bases and the V segment lost 5 bases, leaving 9 bases of the junction unmatched. CDR3 nucleotides: TGTGCCAGCAGTACCGGGACAGGGAGGTATTACGAGCAGTACTTC. Translation gives CASSTGTGRYYEQYF.

The chain has TRBV6-2 or TRBV6-3 and TRBJ2-1, with 10 bases that match TRBD1. Trimming removed 5 bases from V and 7 bases from J; junction bases left unmatched: 8. The CDR3 extends over 15 amino acids. CDR1 MNHEY and CDR2 SVGEGT come from the germline V gene. The CDR3 sequence: CASSLGQGRRNEQFF. The CDR3 DNA reads TGTGCCAGCAGTCTGGGACAGGGGAGGAGAAATGAGCAGTTCTTC.

The chain recombines TRBV5-4 with TRBJ2-1; 9 nucleotides match TRBD1. Germline-derived CDR1 and CDR2 are SGHNT and YYREEE (reference sequence). The CDR3 has 15 amino acids. V trimming: 4 bases; J trimming: 7 bases; junction bases outside the gene matches: 9. The CDR3 DNA is TGTGCCAGCAGCCAGGGACAGGGTCATAGTAATGAGCAGTTCTTC. This translates into CASSQGQGHSNEQFF.

The rearrangement links TRBV6-5 to TRBJ2-3, with 7 bases that match TRBD2. Trimming cost V 6 bases and J 2 bases; bases outside gene matches: 8. CDR1 and CDR2 (germline): MNHEY, SVGAGI. The CDR3 runs 15 residues. This CDR3 reads CASRGQRGPTDTQYF. The CDR3 DNA sequence: TGTGCCAGCAGAGGCCAGCGGGGCCCCACAGATACGCAGTATTTT.

The J gene is TRBJ1-2, the V gene TRBV24-1, with 8 bases matching TRBD1. J lost 5 bases, V lost 3 bases, and 10 bases had no gene match. The germline V gene has CDR1 KGHDR and CDR2 SFDVKD. The CDR3 length is 16 residues. CDR3 in DNA: TGTGCCACCAGTGATACAGGGACAGGCGAAGAGTATGGCTACACCTTC. As protein: CATSDTGTGEEYGYTF.

In its sample, this clone was seen once. The chain carries TRBV7-2 and TRBJ1-1, with 8 bases matching TRBD1. Germline CDR1 and CDR2: SGHTA and FQGNSA. The CDR3 length is 13 residues. Trimming removed 5 bases from V and 5 bases from J; junction bases left unmatched: 4. CDR3 in DNA: TGTGCCAGCAGCGCCCGGACAGGGACTGAAGCTTTCTTT. Translated, it gives CASSARTGTEAFF. Using reference TRBV7-2 and TRBJ1-1 for the parts outside the CDR3, the full variable domain is GAGVSQSPSNKVTEKGKDVELRCDPISGHTALYWYRQSLGQGLEFLIYFQGNSAPDKSGLPSDRFSAERTGGSVSTLTIQRTQQEDSAVYLCASSARTGTEAFFGQGTRLTVV.

This chain links TRBV20-1 with TRBJ2-2, with D possibly being TRBD1 (7 bases). The CDR3 is 11 amino acids. Trimming removed 5 bases from V and 7 bases from J, with 8 bases in between. The V gene's germline CDR1 is DFQATT and CDR2 SNEGSKA (reference sequence). CDR3 in amino acids: CSAQGGGELFF. For the CDR3, the DNA is TGCAGTGCTCAGGGGGGCGGGGAGCTGTTTTTT.

The chain couples TRBV5-4 to TRBJ1-2; 11 bases are a match to TRBD1. V gave up 4 bases and J gave up 7 bases; unmatched junction bases: 6. CDR3 length: 14 amino acids. CDR1 SGHNT and CDR2 YYREEE come from the germline V gene (reference sequence). CDR3 DNA: TGTGCCAGCAGCCTACGGACAGGGGGCGGTGGCTACACCTTC. Protein sequence: CASSLRTGGGGYTF.

The rearrangement links TRBV15 to TRBJ1-2; 7 bases map to TRBD1. This CDR3 is 15 amino acids long. V shed 2 bases and J 5 bases; nucleotides not matched to a gene: 8. The germline V gene encodes CDR1 LNHNV and CDR2 YYDKDF (reference sequence). The CDR3 loop is CATSRTGEAEYGYTF. CDR3 in DNA: TGTGCCACCAGCAGAACAGGGGAGGCGGAGTATGGCTACACCTTC.

This chain joins TRBV19 and TRBJ2-5, with TRBD1 identical over 9 bases. The CDR3 has 15 residues. V dropped 6 bases and J dropped 0; count of bases not matched to a gene: 5. Germline-derived CDR1 and CDR2 are LNHDA and SQIVND (reference sequence). CDR3 sequence: CASRRWTGDQETQYF. In DNA form, the CDR3 reads TGTGCCAGTAGACGTTGGACAGGGGACCAAGAGACCCAGTACTTC.

V is TRBV27 and J is TRBJ2-6; 7 nucleotides agree with TRBD1. The germline CDR1 and CDR2 sequences are MNHEY and SMNVEV (reference sequence). The CDR3 totals 16 residues. Unmatched junction bases numbered 3, after V lost 2 bases and J lost 2 bases. CDR3 nucleotide sequence: TGTGCCAGCAGTTTAATAGGGGGCGCTGGGGCCAACGTCCTGACTTTC. Translation gives CASSLIGGAGANVLTF.

This clone was counted once. V is TRBV5-1 and J is TRBJ2-1, with 11 bases matching TRBD2. This CDR3 region has 16 residues. Germline lookup yields CDR1 SGHRS and CDR2 YFSETQ. After removal of 2 bases from V and 6 bases from J, the junction contained 7 bases not matched to a gene. Here the CDR3 reads CASSFGGTSGLNEQFF. For the CDR3, the DNA is TGCGCCAGCAGCTTTGGGGGGACTAGCGGACTCAATGAGCAGTTCTTC.

The rearrangement joins TRBV27 to TRBJ2-1, with D possibly being TRBD1 (6 bases). Germline V gene data show CDR1 as MNHEY and CDR2 as SMNVEV (reference sequence). Trimming left V 4 bases short and J 9 bases short, with 19 bases between. The CDR3 is 15 amino acids. The CDR3 DNA reads as TGTGCCAGCAGTTCACTGAGACAGGCATGGAGTGAGCAGTTCTTC. Amino acid sequence: CASSSLRQAWSEQFF.